A selection of T cell receptor beta chains follows, all from one sample in a study of Graves' ophthalmopathy and Graves' hyperthyroidism. One entry per CDR3 protein, called by TCRdb with MiXCR from the multiplex PCR reads. The repertoire holds hundreds of thousands of distinct CDR3 sequences, about 24% seen once, with roughly 7.4% in the top ten. Sequencing input: peripheral blood. The source of these receptors is a woman between 18 and 29 years old with stable Graves' hyperthyroidism. Some clones in this sample may be carry-over from other donors' samples. The CDR3 runs from the conserved cysteine through the conserved F or W. The order of the fields is CDR3 protein, V gene, J gene, CDR3 length.

CDR3 protein: CASSSNSDGDGYTF; V gene: TRBV12-3/TRBV12-4; J gene: TRBJ1-2; CDR3 length: 14
CDR3 protein: CAVHREDTF; V gene: TRBV7-3; J gene: TRBJ1-2; CDR3 length: 9
CDR3 protein: CASRSGGDQPQHF; V gene: TRBV12-3/TRBV12-4; J gene: TRBJ1-5; CDR3 length: 13
CDR3 protein: CASSYQTSFAFF; V gene: TRBV6-5; J gene: TRBJ1-1; CDR3 length: 12
CDR3 protein: CASSPGYTF; V gene: TRBV28; J gene: TRBJ1-2; CDR3 length: 9
CDR3 protein: CAISEYSGNTIYF; V gene: TRBV10-3; J gene: TRBJ1-3; CDR3 length: 13
CDR3 protein: CASSPPGLAGTEQYF; V gene: TRBV18; J gene: TRBJ2-7; CDR3 length: 15
CDR3 protein: CASSFYGQGDSPLHF; V gene: TRBV7-2; J gene: TRBJ1-6; CDR3 length: 15
CDR3 protein: CASSLGEPSSGANVLTF; V gene: TRBV11-1; J gene: TRBJ2-6; CDR3 length: 17
CDR3 protein: CASSPRSSSYEQYF; V gene: TRBV11-2; J gene: TRBJ2-7; CDR3 length: 14
CDR3 protein: CASSLDVFSQPQHF; V gene: TRBV7-9; J gene: TRBJ1-5; CDR3 length: 14
CDR3 protein: CASSLEQINTGELFF; V gene: TRBV5-1; J gene: TRBJ2-2; CDR3 length: 15
CDR3 protein: CASVDSGLGNTIYF; V gene: TRBV19; J gene: TRBJ1-3; CDR3 length: 14
CDR3 protein: CASSGEGSTEAFF; V gene: TRBV7-9; J gene: TRBJ1-1; CDR3 length: 13
CDR3 protein: CASSLSGGDLTTGELFF; V gene: TRBV12-3/TRBV12-4; J gene: TRBJ2-2; CDR3 length: 17
CDR3 protein: CASSLRGQDTYEQYF; V gene: TRBV7-9; J gene: TRBJ2-7; CDR3 length: 15
CDR3 protein: CAWSNGGGNTIYF; V gene: TRBV30; J gene: TRBJ1-3; CDR3 length: 13
CDR3 protein: CASSYSLYNEKFF; V gene: TRBV6-2/TRBV6-3; J gene: TRBJ2-1; CDR3 length: 13
CDR3 protein: CASSTGQVSYEQYF; V gene: TRBV19; J gene: TRBJ2-7; CDR3 length: 14
CDR3 protein: CATATGGNTEAFF; V gene: TRBV24-1; J gene: TRBJ1-1; CDR3 length: 13
CDR3 protein: CASSEAPGYMNTEAFF; V gene: TRBV6-1; J gene: TRBJ1-1; CDR3 length: 16
CDR3 protein: CASSLAQYEQYF; V gene: TRBV7-2; J gene: TRBJ2-7; CDR3 length: 12
CDR3 protein: CASSKRTGGNQPQHF; V gene: TRBV6-2/TRBV6-3; J gene: TRBJ1-5; CDR3 length: 15
CDR3 protein: CASSSKKGRHEQYF; V gene: TRBV6-1; J gene: TRBJ2-7; CDR3 length: 14
CDR3 protein: CAASDLQKGQSYEQYF; V gene: TRBV24-1; J gene: TRBJ2-7; CDR3 length: 16
CDR3 protein: CAWVGGKVMNTEAFF; V gene: TRBV30; J gene: TRBJ1-1; CDR3 length: 15
CDR3 protein: CASEGERGYNSPLHF; V gene: TRBV2; J gene: TRBJ1-6; CDR3 length: 15
CDR3 protein: CASSLGSLGELFF; V gene: TRBV7-3; J gene: TRBJ2-2; CDR3 length: 13
CDR3 protein: CASSLDSPAVYEQYF; V gene: TRBV7-3; J gene: TRBJ2-7; CDR3 length: 15
CDR3 protein: CASSIVTNYGYTF; V gene: TRBV12-3/TRBV12-4; J gene: TRBJ1-2; CDR3 length: 13
CDR3 protein: CASVLGARGANVLTF; V gene: TRBV6-5; J gene: TRBJ2-6; CDR3 length: 15
CDR3 protein: CASSLDYPYEQYF; V gene: TRBV11-2; J gene: TRBJ2-7; CDR3 length: 13
CDR3 protein: CASSLGGPSSMNTEAFF; V gene: TRBV11-2; J gene: TRBJ1-1; CDR3 length: 17
CDR3 protein: CASNPYPPRDRYFYGYTF; V gene: TRBV6-2/TRBV6-3; J gene: TRBJ1-2; CDR3 length: 18
CDR3 protein: CASSPGPTEYF; V gene: TRBV7-2; J gene: TRBJ2-7; CDR3 length: 11
CDR3 protein: CASSPLAGGGQETQYF; V gene: TRBV12-3/TRBV12-4; J gene: TRBJ2-5; CDR3 length: 16
CDR3 protein: CASRGGAQTQYF; V gene: TRBV4-1; J gene: TRBJ2-5; CDR3 length: 12
CDR3 protein: CASSIGDIYEQYF; V gene: TRBV12-3/TRBV12-4; J gene: TRBJ2-7; CDR3 length: 13
CDR3 protein: CASGSTDGAGELFF; V gene: TRBV12-5; J gene: TRBJ2-2; CDR3 length: 14
CDR3 protein: CAISENTYGYTF; V gene: TRBV10-3; J gene: TRBJ1-2; CDR3 length: 12